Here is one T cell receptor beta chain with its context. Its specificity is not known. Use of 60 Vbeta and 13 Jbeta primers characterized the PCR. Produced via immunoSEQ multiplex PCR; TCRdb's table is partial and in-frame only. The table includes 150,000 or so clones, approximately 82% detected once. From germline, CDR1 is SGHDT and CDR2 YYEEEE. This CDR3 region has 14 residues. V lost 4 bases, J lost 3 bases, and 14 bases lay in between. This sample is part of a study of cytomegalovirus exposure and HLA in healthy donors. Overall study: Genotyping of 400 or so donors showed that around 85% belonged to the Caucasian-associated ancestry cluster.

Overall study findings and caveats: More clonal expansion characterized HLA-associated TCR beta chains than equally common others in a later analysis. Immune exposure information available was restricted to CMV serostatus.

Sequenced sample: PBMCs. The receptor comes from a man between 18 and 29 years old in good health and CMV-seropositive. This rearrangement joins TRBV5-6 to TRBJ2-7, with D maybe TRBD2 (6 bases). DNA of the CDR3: TGTGCCAGCAGCGATACCGGGAGATTCTACGAGCAGTACTTC. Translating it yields CASSDTGRFYEQYF.